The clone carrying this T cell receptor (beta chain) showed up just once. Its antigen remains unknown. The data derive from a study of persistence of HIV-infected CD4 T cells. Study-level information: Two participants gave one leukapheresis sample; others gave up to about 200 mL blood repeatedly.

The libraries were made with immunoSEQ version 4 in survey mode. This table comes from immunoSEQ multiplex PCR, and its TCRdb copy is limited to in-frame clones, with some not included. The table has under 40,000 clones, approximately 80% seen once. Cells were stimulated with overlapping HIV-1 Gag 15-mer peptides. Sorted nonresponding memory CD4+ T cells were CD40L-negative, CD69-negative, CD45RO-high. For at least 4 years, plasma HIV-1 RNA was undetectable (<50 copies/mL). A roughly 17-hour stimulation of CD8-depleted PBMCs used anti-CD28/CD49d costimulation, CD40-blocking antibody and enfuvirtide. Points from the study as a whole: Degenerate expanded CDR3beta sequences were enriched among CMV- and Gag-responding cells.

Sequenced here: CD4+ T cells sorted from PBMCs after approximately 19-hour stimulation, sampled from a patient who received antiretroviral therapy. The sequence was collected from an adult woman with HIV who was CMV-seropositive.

In DNA form, the CDR3 reads TGTGCCAGCAGCTTAGACCTGTACGGGGGGTACAATGAGCAGTTCTTC. This encodes CASSLDLYGGYNEQFF. The chain couples TRBV7-6 to TRBJ2-1; TRBD2 matches at 7 bases. The CDR3 covers 16 residues. V lost 1 base and J lost 4; bases outside the gene matches: 7. Germline lookup yields CDR1 SGHVS and CDR2 FNYEAQ. Drawing the rest from reference TRBV7-6 and TRBJ2-1, the complete variable domain is GAGVSQSPRYKVTKRGQDVALRCDPISGHVSLYWYRQALGQGPEFLTYFNYEAQQDKSGLPNDRFSAERPEGSISTLTIQRTEQRDSAMYRCASSLDLYGGYNEQFFGPGTRLTVL.